The 29 T cell receptor beta chains below all came from one sample that was sequenced in a study of regulatory T cells in long-lasting Graves disease. Time point specified: newly diagnosed GD, antithyroid drugs for less than 3 months. PBMC-extracted RNA yielded the TCR library. Through Arm-PCR of CDR3 regions and iRepertoire HTBI primers, TCR beta libraries were built. TCRdb ran MiXCR on the multiplex PCR reads and lists one entry per CDR3 protein. The sample yields more than 400,000 distinct CDR3 sequences, about 16% seen once. The same sample was also used in a study of T cells in Graves' hyperthyroidism and ophthalmopathy.

This material consisted of peripheral blood mononuclear cells (PBMCs), taken at new diagnosis, from a patient treated with antithyroid drugs. Receptors were obtained from a man aged 35 to 55 with Graves disease.

In its sample, this clonotype was seen many times. This sequence joins TRBV5-1 and TRBJ2-1, with TRBD1 matching 8 bases. CDR1 is SGHRS, CDR2 YFSETQ, per germline. With V trimmed by 8 bases and J by 9 bases, 4 bases remained unmatched. The CDR3 sequence is 11 residues long. CDR3 loop: CASRTGREQFF. As DNA, the CDR3 is TGCGCCAGTAGGACAGGGCGTGAGCAGTTCTTC. The variable domain in full, with the rest retrieved from reference TRBV5-1 and TRBJ2-1, is KAGVTQTPRYLIKTRGQQVTLSCSPISGHRSVSWYQQTPGQGLQFLFEYFSETQRNKGNFPGRFSGRQFSNSRSEMNVSTLELGDSALYLCASRTGREQFFGPGTRLTVL.

This clonotype was picked up many times. The rearrangement joins TRBV18 to TRBJ2-2, with TRBD2 matching 15 bases. The V and J ends lost 0 bases and 5 bases, in that order; junction bases with no gene match: 1. Germline CDR1 KGHSH, CDR2 LQKENI. CDR3 length: 17 amino acids. In DNA form, the CDR3 reads TGTGCCAGCTCACCACCGGGACTAGCGGGAGGAACCGGGGAGCTGTTTTTT. Translated: CASSPPGLAGGTGELFF. The complete variable domain, with remaining parts taken from reference TRBV18 and TRBJ2-2, reads NAGVMQNPRHLVRRRGQEARLRCSPMKGHSHVYWYRQLPEEGLKFMVYLQKENIIDESGMPKERFSAEFPKEGPSILRIQQVVRGDSAAYFCASSPPGLAGGTGELFFGEGSRLTVL.

The rearrangement uses TRBV12-3 or TRBV12-4 and TRBJ2-7; possible D gene TRBD1, 7 bases. Between the trimmed V and J ends, which lost 5 bases and 2 bases, there was a span of 16 bases. This CDR3 has 15 amino acids. The CDR3 DNA reads as TGTGCCAGCAGTCGGGCGGGACAGAGCACCTACGAGCAGTACTTC. The encoded protein is CASSRAGQSTYEQYF.

The CDR3 region is CSATIIAGVFNEQFF. As DNA, the CDR3 is TGCAGTGCTACCATAATAGCGGGAGTATTCAATGAGCAGTTCTTC. The chain employs TRBV20-1 and TRBJ2-1; TRBD2 matches 9 bases. In germline, CDR1 is DFQATT, CDR2 SNEGSKA (reference sequence). The CDR3 spans 15 residues. Germline trimming cut 4 bases from V and 6 bases from J; bases unmatched to any gene: 10.

This sequence joins TRBV3-1 and TRBJ1-1, with D perhaps matching TRBD1 (5 bases). The CDR3 runs 15 residues. Deletions cut 0 bases from V and 4 bases from J, with 12 bases between. Per the germline V gene, CDR1 is LGHDT and CDR2 is YNNKEL (reference sequence). CDR3 sequence (DNA): TGTGCCAGCAGCCAAGAGAGAGGGGCCGGCACTGAAGCTTTCTTT. It yields the protein CASSQERGAGTEAFF.

There are many counts of this clonotype. The J gene is TRBJ1-1, the V gene TRBV4-1; D is unresolved. This CDR3 comprises 15 residues. Trimming left V 2 bases short and J 1 base short, with 11 bases between. Germline assignment: CDR1 MGHRA and CDR2 YSYEKL. The CDR3 loop is CASSQRIWGNTEAFF. For the CDR3, the DNA is TGCGCCAGCAGCCAAAGAATTTGGGGGAACACTGAAGCTTTCTTT.

A few counts support this clonotype. The chain carries TRBV29-1 and TRBJ2-7, with TRBD2 identical over 11 bases. Germline values: CDR1 SQVTM, CDR2 ANQGSEA. The CDR3 totals 14 residues. The trim removed 5 bases at V and 6 bases at J, leaving 9 bases unmatched. The CDR3: CSVQQTSGISEQYF. Here the CDR3 DNA reads TGCAGCGTTCAACAGACTAGCGGGATAAGCGAGCAGTACTTC.

This clonotype was observed a handful of times. The rearrangement uses TRBV24-1 and TRBJ1-2; D not certain. Germline V gives CDR1 KGHDR, CDR2 SFDVKD. This CDR3 is 12 amino acids long. Trimming cost V 4 bases and J 3 bases, with 5 bases left between them. This CDR3 is CATSDQDYGYTF. CDR3 nucleotide sequence: TGTGCCACCAGTGACCAAGACTATGGCTACACCTTC.

This clonotype came up many times. V is TRBV11-2 and J is TRBJ2-2; 7 nucleotides line up with TRBD2. V lost 6 bases, J lost 1 base, and 5 bases stayed unmatched. This CDR3 has 15 amino acids. Germline values: CDR1 SGHAT, CDR2 FQNNGV. The CDR3 region is CASSLPSGNTGELFF. The CDR3 coding sequence is TGTGCCAGCAGTTTACCTAGCGGGAACACCGGGGAGCTGTTTTTT.

This clonotype was observed many times. The chain combines TRBV6-2 or TRBV6-3 with TRBJ2-7; 8 bases are a match to TRBD2. The trim removed 2 bases at V and 2 bases at J, leaving 8 bases unmatched. Germline loops: CDR1 MNHEY, CDR2 SVGEGT. This CDR3 is 16 amino acids long. CDR3 amino acids: CASSYIGSAGAYEQYF. The DNA for the CDR3 is TGTGCCAGCAGTTACATAGGATCAGCGGGGGCCTACGAGCAGTACTTC.

The rearrangement links TRBV19 to TRBJ2-3; TRBD2 aligns across 7 bases. The DNA end is a closer match to TRBJ2-1, so the J assignment may be wrong. The CDR3 extends over 11 amino acids. In germline, CDR1 is LNHDA, CDR2 SQIVND (reference sequence). The CDR3 nucleotides are TGTGCCAGTGGGACTACAGAGACCCAGTTCTTC. This translates into CASGTTETQFF.

This clonotype was counted at least ten times. The chain uses TRBV12-5 and TRBJ1-1; maybe TRBD1 (6 bases). The CDR3 is made up of 15 amino acids. Trimming shortened V by 0 bases and J by 4 bases, and 12 bases separated the two germline ends. Per the germline V gene, CDR1 is LGHNT and CDR2 is FRNRAP. CDR3 residues: CASGLVVADSTEAFF. The CDR3 DNA reads as TGTGCTAGTGGTTTGGTAGTTGCGGACAGCACTGAAGCTTTCTTT.

The rearrangement links TRBV7-9 to TRBJ2-2, with 7 nucleotides matching TRBD2. From germline, CDR1 is SEHNR and CDR2 FQNEAQ (reference sequence). J gave up 3 bases and V 2 bases, and 3 bases lay outside the gene matches. The CDR3 runs to 15 residues. The chain's CDR3 is CASSLIREDTGELFF. The CDR3 region has the DNA TGTGCCAGCAGCTTAATCCGGGAGGACACCGGGGAGCTGTTTTTT.

The table lists this clonotype with many counts. The chain couples TRBV12-3 or TRBV12-4 to TRBJ1-5, with no clear D. V was cut by 2 bases and J by 2 bases, with 7 bases left in between. CDR3 size: 14 residues. CDR3 sequence reads: CASSLRKGNQPQHF. The CDR3 DNA reads TGTGCCAGCAGTTTACGGAAGGGCAATCAGCCCCAGCATTTT.

This clonotype was picked up many times. CDR3 coding DNA: TGTGCCAGCAGCTTAGCGGCTAGCGGGTACACAGATACGCAGTATTTT. Translating gives CASSLAASGYTDTQYF. V usage is TRBV7-9 and J usage is TRBJ2-3; 8 bases align to TRBD2. The CDR3 loop spans 16 amino acids. V lost 0 bases to trimming and J lost 2 bases; unmatched junction nucleotides: 4. Germline loops: CDR1 SEHNR, CDR2 FQNEAQ (reference sequence). The full variable domain, rest sourced from reference TRBV7-9 and TRBJ2-3, is DTGVSQNPRHKITKRGQNVTFRCDPISEHNRLYWYRQTLGQGPEFLTYFQNEAQLEKSRLLSDRFSAERPKGSFSTLEIQRTEQGDSAMYLCASSLAASGYTDTQYFGPGTRLTVL.

This clonotype appeared many times. The V call is TRBV15, the J call TRBJ2-3, with TRBD1 matching over 7 bases. This CDR3 spans 13 amino acids. Trimming removed 4 bases from V and 4 bases from J; junction bases left unmatched: 2. The germline V gene has CDR1 LNHNV and CDR2 YYDKDF (reference sequence). The CDR3 nucleotides read TGTGCCACCAGCATAGGGGGCGCAGATACGCAGTATTTT. Encoded protein: CATSIGGADTQYF.

This clonotype has a count of ten or more. This chain connects TRBV2 to TRBJ2-2, with unresolved D. Germline values: CDR1 SNHLY, CDR2 FYNNEI. The V and J ends lost 3 bases and 2 bases respectively, with 7 bases between them. The CDR3 runs to 14 residues. This chain's CDR3 is CASSDPRNTGELFF. DNA for the CDR3: TGTGCCAGCAGTGATCCCCGTAACACCGGGGAGCTGTTTTTT.

In its sample, this clonotype was seen many times. The gene calls are TRBV9 and TRBJ2-3, with no clear D. This CDR3 contains 14 residues. V lost 3 bases and J lost 5, with 13 bases in between. Per the germline V gene, CDR1 is SGDLS and CDR2 is YYNGEE. The chain's CDR3 is CASSGGAHRDTQYF. CDR3 DNA sequence: TGTGCCAGCAGCGGAGGCGCCCACAGAGATACGCAGTATTTT.

The chain combines TRBV13 with TRBJ2-2; D gene ambiguous. V was pared by 4 bases and J by 2 bases, with 11 bases between. This CDR3 comprises 15 residues. Germline CDR1 PRHDT, CDR2 FYEKMQ (reference sequence). The CDR3 DNA sequence: TGTGCCAGCAGCTCCCCGGGCAGAAACACCGGGGAGCTGTTTTTT. Translated, it gives CASSSPGRNTGELFF.

This clonotype has a count of ten or more. The chain has TRBV28 and TRBJ2-1; 15 bases are shared with TRBD2. The CDR3 spans 19 residues. The trim removed 7 bases at V and 2 bases at J, leaving 12 bases unmatched. CDR1 and CDR2 (germline): MDHEN, SYDVKM. The CDR3 spells CASTGAMGLAGGTYNEQFF. In DNA form, the CDR3 reads TGTGCCAGCACCGGAGCTATGGGACTAGCGGGAGGCACCTACAATGAGCAGTTCTTC.

This clonotype has a handful of counts. CDR3 DNA sequence: TGCAGCGTTGCTTCAGAGACCCAGTACTTC. Protein: CSVASETQYF. The chain employs TRBV29-1 and TRBJ2-5; the D is unclear. The CDR3 runs 10 residues. Germline CDR1 is SQVTM and CDR2 is ANQGSEA. V was pared by 4 bases and J by 4 bases, with 4 bases between.

In this sample, this clonotype turned up a few times. This rearrangement joins TRBV19 to TRBJ2-1, with 9 positions matching TRBD2. V dropped 4 bases and J dropped 3; count of bases not matched to a gene: 4. Germline V gene data show CDR1 as LNHDA and CDR2 as SQIVND (reference sequence). The CDR3 contains 15 residues. The chain's CDR3 is CASSTASGVYNEQFF. CDR3 coding DNA: TGTGCCAGTAGTACCGCTAGCGGGGTCTACAATGAGCAGTTCTTC.

This clonotype was seen a few times. V gene TRBV7-9 combines with J gene TRBJ1-6; D is perhaps TRBD1 (6 bases). This CDR3 has 14 amino acids. Germline CDR1 SEHNR, CDR2 FQNEAQ (reference sequence). V was pared by 3 bases and J by 9 bases, with 12 bases between. CDR3 sequence (DNA): TGTGCCAGCAGCTTCGGGACCAGGGGTTCACCCCTCCACTTT. Translation: CASSFGTRGSPLHF. The variable domain in full, completed from reference TRBV7-9 and TRBJ1-6, reads DTGVSQNPRHKITKRGQNVTFRCDPISEHNRLYWYRQTLGQGPEFLTYFQNEAQLEKSRLLSDRFSAERPKGSFSTLEIQRTEQGDSAMYLCASSFGTRGSPLHFGNGTRLTVT.

The chain uses TRBV6-2 or TRBV6-3 and TRBJ2-7; a possible D gene is TRBD1 (6 bases). CDR1 is MNHEY, CDR2 SVGEGT, per germline. The V and J ends lost 10 bases and 3 bases respectively, with 16 bases between them. The CDR3 extends over 13 amino acids. The chain's CDR3 is CATRDGGFYEQYF. Here the CDR3 DNA reads TGTGCCACACGTGATGGGGGCTTCTACGAGCAGTACTTC.

This clonotype has more than one count but fewer than ten. This rearrangement joins TRBV9 to TRBJ2-2; 9 bases align to TRBD2. Germline CDR1 and CDR2: SGDLS and YYNGEE. The CDR3 runs to 15 residues. V lost 2 bases to trimming and J lost 7 bases; unmatched junction nucleotides: 6. The CDR3 DNA reads as TGTGCCAGCAGCGTTGCTAGCGGGAAGATCGGGGAGCTGTTTTTT. This translates into CASSVASGKIGELFF.

This clonotype was picked up a small number of times. The chain couples TRBV20-1 to TRBJ2-5; weak D call: TRBD2 (5 bases). V dropped 0 bases and J dropped 2 bases, with 16 bases sitting between them. Germline lookup yields CDR1 DFQATT and CDR2 SNEGSKA (reference sequence). The CDR3 is made up of 16 amino acids. CDR3 DNA sequence: TGCAGTGCTAGAGATCATGATAGCGATCTGCAAGAGACCCAGTACTTC. Residues: CSARDHDSDLQETQYF.

In its sample, this clonotype was seen many times. The rearrangement joins TRBV27 to TRBJ2-1, with D maybe TRBD1 (5 bases). This CDR3 contains 13 residues. CDR1 is MNHEY and CDR2 is SMNVEV in the germline V gene (reference sequence). V gave up 3 bases and J gave up 7 bases, with 10 bases separating them. CDR3 residues: CASSFIQGNEQFF. In nucleotides, the CDR3 is TGTGCCAGCAGTTTCATTCAGGGAAATGAGCAGTTCTTC.

This clonotype was recorded at least ten times. The rearrangement uses TRBV3-1 and TRBJ1-6, with TRBD1 as a possible D gene (5 bases). Germline-derived CDR1 and CDR2 are LGHDT and YNNKEL (reference sequence). Between the trimmed V and J ends, which lost 3 bases and 3 bases, there was a span of 12 bases. The length of the CDR3 is 16 residues. CDR3 DNA sequence: TGTGCCAGCAGCCAGGTCGGGGGAGGCTATAATTCACCCCTCCACTTT. It encodes CASSQVGGGYNSPLHF.

This clonotype came up many times. The rearrangement uses TRBV20-1 and TRBJ2-5; TRBD1 might be the D (6 bases). CDR3 length equals 12 residues. The V gene lost 3 bases and the J gene lost 3 bases, with 8 bases spanning the gap. Germline CDR1 reads DFQATT; CDR2 reads SNEGSKA (reference sequence). The chain's CDR3 is CSARRTEETQYF. CDR3 DNA: TGCAGTGCTAGGCGGACAGAAGAGACCCAGTACTTC.